The source of this TCR beta chain is a study of regulatory and conventional T cells in RAG deficiency. Sequencing used immunoSEQ multiplex PCR; TCRdb keeps in-frame clones, though not all of them. This sample has several thousand clones, with around 94% found just once. Blood CD4+ CD25-high CD127-low regulatory T cells supplied the genomic DNA template. The study's findings and limits: Other subsets showed 9.5 to 10-fold reductions, but Treg unique TCR beta sequences fell approximately 100-fold in these patients.

Trimming removed 0 bases from V and 4 bases from J; junction bases left unmatched: 4. CDR3 length equals 15 residues. The germline V gene has CDR1 SGHDN and CDR2 FVKESK. A note on this clone: The antigen is unknown.

These data also formed part of another study, on regulatory T cells. Per that paper: The PCR used 52 TRBV and 13 TRBJ primers. In patients, unique TRB V-J pairs were restricted and V/J usage skewed, especially in Tregs.

The sequence was obtained from a human donor in good health. The chain combines TRBV14 with TRBJ2-7; 9 positions agree with TRBD2. Sequencing input: CD4+ Tregs sorted from blood. The CDR3 DNA reads TGTGCCAGCAGCCAAGAGTTTAGCGGGAGATACGAGCAGTACTTC. It specifies CASSQEFSGRYEQYF.